A single sample gave rise to the 19 T cell receptor beta chains below, sequenced in a study of spatial heterogeneity in lung cancer. Time point noted: blood at routine non-recurrence follow-up after resection. In each case, whole RNA from tumor, nontumor lung or frozen PBMC was sequenced unsorted. Via MiXCR, TCRdb re-called the 5' RACE reads, giving one row per CDR3 protein. Among about 50,000 distinct CDR3 sequences listed, 7.4% were seen once. The sequenced sample was PBMCs, obtained at follow-up. The source of these receptors is a female donor with early-stage non-small cell lung cancer.

The chain recombines TRBV12-5 with TRBJ1-1; 7 bases map to TRBD1. The CDR3 has 18 residues. Germline values: CDR1 LGHNT, CDR2 FRNRAP. V was clipped by 2 bases and J by 4 bases; unmatched bases: 16. The CDR3 sequence is CASGLYRTGRAMITEAFF. In DNA, the CDR3 is TGTGCTAGTGGTTTGTACCGGACAGGCCGAGCAATGATCACTGAAGCTTTCTTT.

Many counts were recorded for this clonotype. The chain has TRBV6-1 and TRBJ1-5, with D perhaps matching TRBD1 (5 bases). V shed 5 bases and J shed 2 bases, with 22 bases lying between them. CDR1 is MNHNS, CDR2 SASEGT, per germline. The CDR3 contains 18 residues. The CDR3 reads CASSFPMGGVGGNQPQHF. The CDR3 nucleotides are TGTGCCAGCAGTTTTCCCATGGGTGGTGTAGGGGGCAATCAGCCCCAGCATTTT.

This clonotype was seen ten or more times. CDR3 in DNA: TGTGCCATCAGCGGCAGGGGGGACGAGCAGTACTTC. Amino acid sequence: CAISGRGDEQYF. The chain joins TRBV10-3 to TRBJ2-7, with D possibly TRBD1 on 7 matching bases. Trimming removed 6 bases from V and 5 bases from J, with 11 bases in between. The CDR3 spans 12 residues. Germline V lookup: CDR1 ENHRY, CDR2 SYGVKD.

In its sample, this clonotype was seen many times. The J gene is TRBJ2-3, the V gene TRBV6-4; 8 nucleotides line up with TRBD2. From germline, CDR1 is MRHNA and CDR2 SNTAGT. This CDR3 is 16 amino acids long. V dropped 6 bases and J dropped 0; count of bases not matched to a gene: 8. The CDR3 sequence is CASSNRGGSSTDTQYF. The CDR3 bases are TGTGCCAGCAGCAATCGGGGGGGGTCTAGCACAGATACGCAGTATTTT.

The chain carries TRBV5-6 and TRBJ2-3; TRBD2 might be the D (6 bases). Trimming pared 3 bases from V and 2 bases from J, leaving 13 bases between. Germline V gives CDR1 SGHDT, CDR2 YYEEEE. The CDR3 loop spans 15 amino acids. The CDR3 bases are TGTGCCAGCAGCTCGTTAGCGGACTCCACAGATACGCAGTATTTT. This encodes CASSSLADSTDTQYF. Using reference TRBV5-6 and TRBJ2-3 for the parts outside the CDR3, the full variable domain is DAGVTQSPTHLIKTRGQQVTLRCSPKSGHDTVSWYQQALGQGPQFIFQYYEEEERQRGNFPDRFSGHQFPNYSSELNVNALLLGDSALYLCASSSLADSTDTQYFGPGTRLTVL.

The sample holds many counts of this clonotype. The CDR3 DNA follows: TGTGCCAGCAGCCCCTATTTGACAGGGTGGCAGTTCTTC. Encoded protein: CASSPYLTGWQFF. The chain uses TRBV7-2 and TRBJ2-1; TRBD1 matches at 7 bases. CDR1 SGHTA and CDR2 FQGNSA come from the germline V gene. This CDR3 is built from 13 residues. Trimming at V came to 5 bases and at J to 12 bases, leaving 10 bases not matched to a gene.

This clonotype was counted only a few times. The rearrangement links TRBV25-1 to TRBJ1-6; a weak D match, TRBD1 (5 bases). Trimming removed 6 bases at V and 0 bases at J, with 15 bases between. The CDR3 length is 17 residues. Germline values: CDR1 MGHDK, CDR2 SYGVNS. The CDR3 loop reads CASSPPAGSSYNSPLHF. The CDR3 DNA sequence: TGTGCCAGCAGCCCTCCGGCAGGGAGCTCCTATAATTCACCCCTCCACTTT.

This clonotype has just a few counts. V and J are TRBV18 and TRBJ2-7, with 7 positions matching TRBD1. Germline assignment: CDR1 KGHSH and CDR2 LQKENI. V was clipped by 3 bases and J by 2 bases; unmatched bases: 16. CDR3 length: 18 amino acids. The CDR3 region is CASSPYMGTELIPYEQYF. Here the CDR3 DNA reads TGTGCCAGCTCACCCTACATGGGGACAGAACTAATTCCCTACGAGCAGTACTTC.

This clonotype was counted many times. This chain uses TRBV11-2 with TRBJ1-5; D not resolved. The V gene lost 0 bases and the J gene lost 6 bases, with 12 bases spanning the gap. Per germline, CDR1 SGHAT and CDR2 FQNNGV. The CDR3 is 15 amino acids. The CDR3 is CASSLEGRVSQPQHF. CDR3 DNA sequence: TGTGCCAGCAGCTTAGAGGGGAGGGTGTCTCAGCCCCAGCATTTT.

This clonotype has at least ten counts. The chain recombines TRBV20-1 with TRBJ1-5; 7 nucleotides match TRBD1. Germline CDR1 and CDR2: DFQATT and SNEGSKA (reference sequence). After removal of 6 bases from V and 2 bases from J, the junction contained 7 bases not matched to a gene. The CDR3 consists of 14 residues. The CDR3 reads CSADWTGRNQPQHF. Written as DNA, the CDR3 is TGCAGTGCCGACTGGACAGGCCGCAATCAGCCCCAGCATTTT.

This clonotype appeared many times. V gene TRBV28 combines with J gene TRBJ2-6, with D uncertain. This CDR3 has 13 amino acids. From germline, CDR1 is MDHEN and CDR2 SYDVKM. The V end lost 7 bases, the J end lost 4 bases, and 8 bases lay between the germline ends. For the CDR3, the DNA is TGTGCCAGCACCGGTGGGGGGGCCAACGTCCTGACTTTC. This gives the protein CASTGGGANVLTF.

The rearrangement uses TRBV13 and TRBJ2-7; 9 bases are a match to TRBD1. V gave up 5 bases and J gave up 8 bases; unmatched junction bases: 16. Germline CDR1 and CDR2: PRHDT and FYEKMQ (reference sequence). CDR3 length: 16 residues. This CDR3 is CASSRKRPGQGQKQYF. The CDR3 bases are TGTGCCAGCAGCCGAAAGAGGCCGGGACAGGGTCAGAAGCAGTACTTC.

This clonotype was seen many times. This chain joins TRBV2 and TRBJ2-5; D is perhaps TRBD1 (5 bases). CDR3 length: 13 residues. The V gene's germline CDR1 is SNHLY and CDR2 FYNNEI. With 3 bases removed from V and 5 bases from J, the gap between germline ends came to 10 bases. CDR3 DNA sequence: TGTGCCAGCAGTGAGTGGGGCCTGGAGACCCAGTACTTC. Translation: CASSEWGLETQYF.

This clonotype was seen many times. The chain employs TRBV20-1 and TRBJ1-3; D is uncertain. This CDR3 spans 10 amino acids. V lost 5 bases and J lost 3, with 2 bases in between. Germline V gene data show CDR1 as DFQATT and CDR2 as SNEGSKA (reference sequence). The CDR3 spells CSAVGNTIYF. The CDR3 bases are TGCAGTGCTGTTGGAAACACCATATATTTT.

This clonotype was found many times. The rearrangement uses TRBV20-1 and TRBJ1-1; D possibly corresponds to TRBD1 (5 bases). This CDR3 is built from 14 residues. The V end lost 3 bases, the J end lost 1 base, and 12 bases lay between the germline ends. Germline CDR1 reads DFQATT; CDR2 reads SNEGSKA (reference sequence). In DNA form, the CDR3 reads TGCAGTGCTAGTACGCAGGGCCGGAACACTGAAGCTTTCTTT. Protein: CSASTQGRNTEAFF.

Ten or more counts support this clonotype. The V call is TRBV3-1, the J call TRBJ2-3, with D perhaps TRBD1 or TRBD2 (5 bases each). CDR1 is LGHDT and CDR2 is YNNKEL in the germline V gene (reference sequence). The CDR3 has 15 residues. Trimming took 3 bases from V and 2 from J, leaving 12 bases between them. This CDR3 reads CASSHSPGHTDTQYF. The DNA of the CDR3 is TGTGCCAGCAGCCACTCTCCGGGGCACACAGATACGCAGTATTTT.

There are many counts of this clonotype. The V and J genes are TRBV20-1 and TRBJ2-2; weak D call: TRBD1 (6 bases). The CDR3 loop spans 15 amino acids. CDR1 is DFQATT and CDR2 is SNEGSKA in the germline V gene (reference sequence). Trimming left V 5 bases short and J 0 bases short, with 13 bases between. DNA of the CDR3: TGCAGTGCTCCCAAACAGGGCGCGAACACCGGGGAGCTGTTTTTT. Residues: CSAPKQGANTGELFF.

The chain is built from TRBV5-1 and TRBJ2-2; D may be TRBD2 (5 bases). The length of the CDR3 is 18 residues. The V end was cut by 1 base, the J end by 0 bases, with 16 bases between. CDR1 and CDR2 from the germline V gene are SGHRS and YFSETQ. The CDR3 loop reads CASSLRSQLGSNTGELFF. The CDR3 coding sequence is TGCGCCAGCAGCTTGCGGTCCCAACTAGGATCGAACACCGGGGAGCTGTTTTTT.

This clonotype was recorded at least ten times. The rearrangement links TRBV28 to TRBJ1-2; 7 bases are shared with TRBD1. There are 12 residues in the CDR3. Germline V CDR1 and CDR2: MDHEN, SYDVKM. After removal of 8 bases from V and 3 bases from J, the junction contained 3 bases not matched to a gene. CDR3 residues: CASVTGYYGYTF. In DNA form, the CDR3 reads TGTGCCAGCGTGACAGGGTACTATGGCTACACCTTC.